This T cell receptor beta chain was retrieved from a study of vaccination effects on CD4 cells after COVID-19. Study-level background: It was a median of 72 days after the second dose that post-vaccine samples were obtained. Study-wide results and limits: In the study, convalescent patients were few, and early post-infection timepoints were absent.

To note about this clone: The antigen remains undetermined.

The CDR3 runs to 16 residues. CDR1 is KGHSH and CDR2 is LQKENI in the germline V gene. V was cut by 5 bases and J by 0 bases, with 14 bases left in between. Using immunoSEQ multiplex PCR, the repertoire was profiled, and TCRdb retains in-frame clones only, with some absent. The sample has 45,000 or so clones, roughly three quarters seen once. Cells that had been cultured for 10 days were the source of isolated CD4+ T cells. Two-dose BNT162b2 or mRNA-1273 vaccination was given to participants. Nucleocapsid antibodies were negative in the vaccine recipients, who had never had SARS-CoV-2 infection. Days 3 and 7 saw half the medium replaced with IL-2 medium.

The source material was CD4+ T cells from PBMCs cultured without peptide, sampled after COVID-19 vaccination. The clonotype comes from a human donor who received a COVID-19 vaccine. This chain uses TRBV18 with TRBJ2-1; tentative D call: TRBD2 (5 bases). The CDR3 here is CASSGSGTSSYNEQFF. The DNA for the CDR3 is TGTGCCAGCTCAGGGAGCGGAACGAGCTCCTACAATGAGCAGTTCTTC.